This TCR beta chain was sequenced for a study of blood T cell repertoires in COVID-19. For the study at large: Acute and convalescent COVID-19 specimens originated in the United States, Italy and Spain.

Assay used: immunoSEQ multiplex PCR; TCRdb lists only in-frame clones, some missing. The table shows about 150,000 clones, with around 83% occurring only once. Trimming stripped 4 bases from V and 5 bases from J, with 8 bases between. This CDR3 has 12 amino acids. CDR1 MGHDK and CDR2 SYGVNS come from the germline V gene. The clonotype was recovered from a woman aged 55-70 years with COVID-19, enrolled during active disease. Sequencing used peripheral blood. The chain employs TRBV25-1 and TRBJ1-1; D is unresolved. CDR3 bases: TGTGCCAGCAGTGTTTCGAGGACTGAAGCTTTCTTT. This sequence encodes CASSVSRTEAFF.